Below are 2 T cell receptor beta chains sequenced from a single sample in a study of identical twins. TCRdb analysed the 5' RACE reads with MiXCR anew, one entry per CDR3 protein. The table lists 450,000 or so distinct CDR3 sequences, about 18% of them singletons. Sequencing was carried out using naive T cells sorted from blood. The receptors were sampled from a man aged 50 to 59 in good health.

The CDR3 coding sequence is TGTGCCACCGGGGTGACAGGGGGAGATACGCAGTATTTT. Its translation is CATGVTGGDTQYF. J is TRBJ2-3 and V is TRBV15; 9 bases are a match to TRBD1. CDR1 is LNHNV and CDR2 is YYDKDF in the germline V gene (reference sequence). Unmatched junction bases numbered 5, after V lost 8 bases and J lost 5 bases. This CDR3 region has 13 residues.

This clonotype was counted only a few times. The chain couples TRBV7-2 to TRBJ1-1, with D uncertain. This CDR3 comprises 17 residues. Trimming pared 1 base from V and 0 bases from J, leaving 15 bases between. Germline V CDR1 and CDR2: SGHTA, FQGNSA. The CDR3 reads CASSLGEGLYMNTEAFF. The DNA of the CDR3 is TGTGCCAGCAGCTTAGGCGAAGGGCTATACATGAACACTGAAGCTTTCTTT. The full variable domain, with the rest looked up from reference TRBV7-2 and TRBJ1-1, is GAGVSQSPSNKVTEKGKDVELRCDPISGHTALYWYRQSLGQGLEFLIYFQGNSAPDKSGLPSDRFSAERTGGSVSTLTIQRTQQEDSAVYLCASSLGEGLYMNTEAFFGQGTRLTVV.